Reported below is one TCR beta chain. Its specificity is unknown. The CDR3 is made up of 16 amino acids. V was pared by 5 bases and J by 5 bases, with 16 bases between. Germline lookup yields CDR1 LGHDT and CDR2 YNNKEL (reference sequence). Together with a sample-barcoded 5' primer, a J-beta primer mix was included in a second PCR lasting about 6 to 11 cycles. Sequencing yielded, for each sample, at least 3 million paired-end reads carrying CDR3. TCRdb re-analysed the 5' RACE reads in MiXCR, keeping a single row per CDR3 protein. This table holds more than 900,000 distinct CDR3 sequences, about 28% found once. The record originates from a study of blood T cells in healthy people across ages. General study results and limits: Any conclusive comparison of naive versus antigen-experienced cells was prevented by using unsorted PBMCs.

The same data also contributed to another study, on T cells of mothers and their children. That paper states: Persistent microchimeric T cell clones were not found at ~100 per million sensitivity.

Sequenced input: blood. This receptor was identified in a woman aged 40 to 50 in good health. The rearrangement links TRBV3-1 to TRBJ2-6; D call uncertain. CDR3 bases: TGTGCCAGCAGCACCTCGGGTACGGTGTGGGCCAACGTCCTGACTTTC. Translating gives CASSTSGTVWANVLTF. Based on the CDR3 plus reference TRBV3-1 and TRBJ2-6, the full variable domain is DTAVSQTPKYLVTQMGNDKSIKCEQNLGHDTMYWYKQDSKKFLKIMFSYNNKELIINETVPNRFSPKSPDKAHLNLHINSLELGDSAVYFCASSTSGTVWANVLTFGAGSRLTVL.